The rows below give T cell receptor beta chains drawn from one sample of a study of cytomegalovirus exposure and HLA in healthy donors. Profiled with immunoSEQ multiplex PCR; TCRdb holds only in-frame clones, not every one. The sample lists roughly 120,000 clones; about 9.4% were seen once. The sample taken for sequencing was PBMCs. Source of these receptors: a woman between 40 and 55 years old in good health and CMV-seropositive. Both conserved end residues are part of each CDR3. D genes are given only for firm matches. For some rows the clone size is stated as once, few or many, or as a class when expanded; others skip it.

J: TRBJ2-1; size: few; D: NA; V: TRBV30; DNA: TGTGCCTGGAGCGGTTACAATGAGCAGTTCTTC; CDR3: CAWSGYNEQFF
J: TRBJ1-4; size: NA; D: NA; V: TRBV7-6; DNA: TGTGCCAGCAGCTTAAGGCTCCTGGCAGGGGAAAATGAAAAACTGTTTTTT; CDR3: CASSLRLLAGENEKLFF
J: TRBJ1-5; size: few; D: TRBD1; V: TRBV18; DNA: TGTGCCAGCTCGCCCCAGAGACAGGGGTCCCGTCAGCCCCAGCATTTT; CDR3: CASSPQRQGSRQPQHF
J: TRBJ2-1; size: NA; D: TRBD1; V: TRBV7-9; DNA: TGTGCCACCGGACAGGGAGCTCACAATGAGCAGTTCTTC; CDR3: CATGQGAHNEQFF
J: TRBJ1-2; size: NA; D: NA; V: TRBV25-1; DNA: TGTGCCACAACTAGTTCCGCGAACTATGGCTACACCTTC; CDR3: CATTSSANYGYTF
J: TRBJ2-3; size: many; D: TRBD2; V: TRBV4-1; DNA: TGCGCCAGCAGCCTAACCGGAGTGGTAGCGGGGGATAGCACAGATACGCAGTATTTT; CDR3: CASSLTGVVAGDSTDTQYF
J: TRBJ2-7; size: few; D: NA; V: TRBV30; DNA: TGTGCCTGGGGGACATTGTACGAGCAGTACTTC; CDR3: CAWGTLYEQYF
J: TRBJ1-2; size: few; D: NA; V: TRBV5-1; DNA: TGCGCCAGCAGCTTGGCCGCGGGCAGTAATAACTATGGCTACACCTTC; CDR3: CASSLAAGSNNYGYTF
J: TRBJ1-1; size: NA; D: TRBD1; V: TRBV5-1; DNA: TGCGCCAGCAGCTCAGGGGGCCGTGTCACTGAAGCTTTCTTT; CDR3: CASSSGGRVTEAFF
J: TRBJ1-1; size: few; D: TRBD1; V: TRBV5-1; DNA: TGCGCCAGCAGCCGCCTCAGGGGGCTGACTGAAGCTTTCTTT; CDR3: CASSRLRGLTEAFF
J: TRBJ2-1; size: few; D: NA; V: TRBV30; DNA: TGTGCCTGGAGTGTACCTGCGGGCAATGAGCAGTTCTTC; CDR3: CAWSVPAGNEQFF
J: TRBJ2-7; size: few; D: NA; V: TRBV7-6; DNA: TGTGCCAGCAGCGCCGTACAGGGGGGGGACTACGAGCAGTACTTC; CDR3: CASSAVQGGDYEQYF
J: TRBJ2-7; size: NA; D: NA; V: TRBV19; DNA: TGTGCCAGTAGTCTAACTAGCAGTTACGAGCAGTACTTC; CDR3: CASSLTSSYEQYF
J: TRBJ2-3; size: NA; D: TRBD2; V: TRBV5-1; DNA: TGCGCCAGCAGCTCCTTACTAGCGGGGGCCAGCACAGATACGCAGTATTTT; CDR3: CASSSLLAGASTDTQYF
J: TRBJ1-5; size: few; D: TRBD1; V: TRBV28; DNA: TGTGCCAGCAGTCCTAACCCGGGACAGGGGGATAGCAATCAGCCCCAGCATTTT; CDR3: CASSPNPGQGDSNQPQHF
J: TRBJ1-1; size: NA; D: NA; V: TRBV7-9; DNA: TGTGCCAGCAGCTTAGAGGCAGGGAGCGGGGCTGAAGCTTTCTTT; CDR3: CASSLEAGSGAEAFF
J: TRBJ1-1; size: few; D: NA; V: TRBV7-9; DNA: TGTGCCAGCAGCTTAGGCAAGAGCAACACTGAAGCTTTCTTT; CDR3: CASSLGKSNTEAFF
J: TRBJ2-7; size: few; D: TRBD2; V: TRBV11-2; DNA: TGTGCCAGCACCTTCGTCCTAGCGGGGTATGAGCAGTACTTC; CDR3: CASTFVLAGYEQYF
J: TRBJ2-3; size: few; D: TRBD2; V: TRBV19; DNA: TGTGCCACCTGTAAGCGGGGGGCCCCCACAGATACGCAGTATTTT; CDR3: CATCKRGAPTDTQYF